This T cell receptor (beta chain) was identified in a study of shared clonotypes between healthy human individuals. The study's findings and limits: Non-shared clonotypes showed lower generation probabilities than clonotypes common to all four donors. Sorted-subset sequencing, rarefaction showed, was incomplete despite large depth.

V gave up 7 bases and J gave up 4 bases; unmatched junction bases: 7. Germline lookup yields CDR1 MGHDK and CDR2 SYGVNS. The CDR3 totals 15 residues. Produced via immunoSEQ multiplex PCR; TCRdb's table is partial and in-frame only. Of 650,000 to 700,000 clones listed, 90% are singletons. About this clone: Its antigen is not known.

CD8 memory comprised CD45RO+ plus CCR7-negative CD45RA+ TemRA cells. Sequenced input: memory CD8+ T cells from PBMCs. The subset was: CD45RO+ cells pooled with CCR7-negative TemRA cells. The V call is TRBV25-1, the J call TRBJ2-1; 10 positions match TRBD1. The sequence was obtained from a man aged 18 to 29 in good health. Some clones in this sample may be carry-over from other donors' samples. CDR3 nucleotides: TGTGCCAGCACCTTGACAGGGGGCGCGTACAATGAGCAGTTCTTC. Amino acids: CASTLTGGAYNEQFF.